In this sample, the clone carrying this TCR beta chain turned up a few times. Its specificity is unknown. The data were taken from a study of cytomegalovirus exposure and HLA in healthy donors. Study-wide findings and caveats: A later analysis, which compared TCR beta chains of equal frequency, found the HLA-associated ones more clonally expanded.

A multiplex PCR was run with 60 Vbeta primers and 13 Jbeta primers. Assay used: immunoSEQ multiplex PCR; TCRdb lists only in-frame clones, some missing. This table holds approximately 120,000 clones, about 10% found once. Trimming stripped 5 bases from V and 7 bases from J, with 14 bases between. Germline V gene lookup returns CDR1 SEHNR and CDR2 FQNEAQ (reference sequence). CDR3 length: 14 residues. V gene TRBV7-9 combines with J gene TRBJ1-4, with a possible D match to TRBD1 (6 bases). Sequencing was done on a sample of PBMCs. The clonotype originates from a young woman in good health and CMV-seropositive. This CDR3 reads CASSGGGFGEKLFF. As DNA, the CDR3 is TGTGCCAGCAGCGGGGGGGGCTTTGGTGAAAAACTGTTTTTT.